This TCR beta chain was sequenced in a study of blood T cells in healthy people across ages. PCR was performed a second time for about 7 to 12 cycles using a sample-barcoded 5' primer and a J-beta primer mix. One entry per CDR3 protein, called by TCRdb with MiXCR from the 5' RACE reads. The table shows approximately 960,000 distinct CDR3 sequences, with about 28% occurring only once. CDR1 is DFQATT, CDR2 SNEGSKA, per germline (reference sequence). This CDR3 spans 15 amino acids. V shed 0 bases and J 1 base; nucleotides not matched to a gene: 6. This clonotype was observed a handful of times. The same data also contributed to another study, on T cells of mothers and their children.

Sequencing was carried out using blood. V and J are TRBV20-1 and TRBJ2-7, with 7 bases matching TRBD1. The source is a woman in her 40s in good health. The DNA for the CDR3 is TGCAGTGCTAGAGACCAAACAGGGGCGTCCTACGAGCAGTACTTC. It translates to CSARDQTGASYEQYF.